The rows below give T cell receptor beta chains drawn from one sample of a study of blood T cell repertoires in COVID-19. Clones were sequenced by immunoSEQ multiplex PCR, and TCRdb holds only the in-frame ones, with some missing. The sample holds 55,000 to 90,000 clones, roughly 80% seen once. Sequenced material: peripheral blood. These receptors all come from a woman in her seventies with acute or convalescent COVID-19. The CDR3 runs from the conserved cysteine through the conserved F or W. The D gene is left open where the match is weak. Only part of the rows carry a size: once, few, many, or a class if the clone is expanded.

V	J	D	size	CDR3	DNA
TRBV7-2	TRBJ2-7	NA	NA	CASSFSDSTYEQYF	TGTGCCAGCAGCTTCTCAGACAGCACCTACGAGCAGTACTTC
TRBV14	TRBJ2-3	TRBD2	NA	CASSQDLWGLPSSTDTQYF	TGTGCCAGCAGCCAAGATCTTTGGGGACTACCTTCTAGCACAGATACGCAGTATTTT
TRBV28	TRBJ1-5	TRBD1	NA	CASTQGQGARQPQHF	TGTGCCAGCACCCAGGGACAGGGGGCTCGGCAGCCCCAGCATTTT
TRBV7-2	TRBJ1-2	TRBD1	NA	CASSSGQGGYYGYTF	TGTGCCAGCAGCTCCGGACAGGGAGGGTACTATGGCTACACCTTC
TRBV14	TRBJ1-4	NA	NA	CASSQRGNEKLFF	TGTGCCAGCAGCCAACGGGGTAATGAAAAACTGTTTTTT
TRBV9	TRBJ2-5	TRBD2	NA	CASSAGTSGGAVETQYF	TGTGCCAGCAGCGCGGGGACTAGCGGGGGGGCCGTCGAGACCCAGTACTTC
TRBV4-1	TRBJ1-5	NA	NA	CASSQGPNQPQHF	TGCGCCAGCAGCCAGGGCCCCAATCAGCCCCAGCATTTT
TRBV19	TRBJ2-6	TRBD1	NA	CASASGTGAGGANVLTF	TGTGCCTCCGCCTCCGGGACAGGGGCGGGTGGGGCCAACGTCCTGACTTTC
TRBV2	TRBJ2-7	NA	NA	CASKGTPPNYEQYF	TGTGCCAGCAAGGGGACTCCGCCAAACTACGAGCAGTACTTC
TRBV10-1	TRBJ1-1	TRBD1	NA	CASSDPGGTEAFF	TGCGCCAGCAGTGACCCAGGGGGCACTGAAGCTTTCTTT
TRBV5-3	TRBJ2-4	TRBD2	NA	CARSLAGLAGGPGDIQYF	TGTGCCAGAAGCTTGGCGGGACTAGCGGGAGGGCCGGGGGACATTCAGTACTTC
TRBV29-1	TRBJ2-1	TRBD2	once	CSASGSSYNEQFF	TGCAGCGCAAGCGGGAGCTCCTACAATGAGCAGTTCTTC
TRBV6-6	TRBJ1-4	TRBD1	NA	CASFTGGGEKLFF	TGTGCCAGTTTTACAGGGGGCGGGGAAAAACTGTTTTTT
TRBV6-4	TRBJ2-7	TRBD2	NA	CASTRLAGGRFYEQYF	TGTGCCAGCACCAGACTAGCGGGAGGGCGATTCTACGAGCAGTACTTC
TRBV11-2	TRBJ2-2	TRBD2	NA	CASSFDWGLAGAGELFF	TGTGCCAGCAGCTTCGACTGGGGACTAGCGGGTGCCGGGGAGCTGTTTTTT
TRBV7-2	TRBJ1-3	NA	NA	CASSSIDRTNTIYF	TGTGCCAGCAGCTCCATAGACAGGACCAACACCATATATTTT
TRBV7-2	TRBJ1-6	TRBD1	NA	CASRGQGAYNSPLHF	TGTGCCAGCAGGGGGCAGGGGGCTTATAATTCACCCCTCCACTTT
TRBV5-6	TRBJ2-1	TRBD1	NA	CASSLGQGIYNEQFF	TGTGCCAGCAGCTTGGGACAGGGGATCTACAATGAGCAGTTCTTC